The 8 T cell receptor beta chains below all came from one sample that was sequenced in a study of blood T cell repertoires in COVID-19. The method was immunoSEQ multiplex PCR; TCRdb's version includes in-frame clones alone and lacks a portion of them. Seen here are fewer than 15,000 clones, 80% to 85% observed once, and the top ten hold approximately 30%. The sample was peripheral blood. Receptors originate from a man aged 45 to 65 with active COVID-19.

V is TRBV18 and J is TRBJ1-2; possibly TRBD1 for D (5 bases). Germline-derived CDR1 and CDR2 are KGHSH and LQKENI. The CDR3 consists of 14 residues. V lost 3 bases to trimming and J lost 8 bases, with 16 bases between them. The CDR3 reads CASSPGLGLEGYTF. CDR3 nucleotides: TGTGCCAGCTCACCTGGTTTGGGGCTAGAGGGCTACACCTTC.

The chain employs TRBV21-1 and TRBJ2-2; TRBD1, as called in the table, went unchecked against the DNA. TRBV21-1 is flagged as a pseudogene. This CDR3 is 14 amino acids long. DNA of the CDR3: TGTGCCAGCAGTCAAGGGACAGCCACCGGGGAGCTGTTTTTT. This encodes CASSQGTATGELFF.

This chain links TRBV4-1 with TRBJ1-1, with 8 bases lining up with TRBD1. V dropped 2 bases and J dropped 9; count of bases not matched to a gene: 5. Germline assignment: CDR1 MGHRA and CDR2 YSYEKL. The CDR3 is 13 amino acids. The CDR3 spells CASSQQGAEKAFF. The CDR3 nucleotides are TGCGCCAGCAGCCAACAGGGGGCAGAGAAAGCTTTCTTT.

This chain connects TRBV27 to TRBJ1-1, with TRBD1 as a possible D gene (6 bases). The CDR3 sequence is 15 residues long. V shed 6 bases and J shed 6 bases, with 20 bases lying between them. Germline loops: CDR1 MNHEY, CDR2 SMNVEV (reference sequence). The CDR3 loop is CASSYYTGLGAEAFF. CDR3 bases: TGTGCCAGCAGCTACTATACAGGGTTGGGGGCTGAAGCTTTCTTT.

The J gene is TRBJ2-1, the V gene TRBV5-1; no reliable D call. This CDR3 spans 12 amino acids. Trimming stripped 4 bases from V and 3 bases from J, with 5 bases between. Germline values: CDR1 SGHRS, CDR2 YFSETQ. The CDR3 region has the DNA TGCGCCAGCAGCCCTAACTACAATGAGCAGTTCTTC. Residues: CASSPNYNEQFF.

V usage is TRBV5-4 and J usage is TRBJ2-7, with D maybe TRBD2 (5 bases). Per the germline V gene, CDR1 is SGHNT and CDR2 is YYREEE (reference sequence). The V and J ends lost 1 base and 2 bases respectively, with 19 bases between them. The CDR3 consists of 17 residues. CDR3 coding DNA: TGTGCCAGCAGCTTGTCGCCTTTTGGACTCGGAACCTACGAGCAGTACTTC. Encoded protein: CASSLSPFGLGTYEQYF.

In DNA, the CDR3 is TGTGCCACCAGTGATTTGATTATTAACATCTCTTGTGAGCAGTTCTTC. Translation gives CATSDLIINISCEQFF. The chain carries TRBV24-1 and TRBJ2-1, with D unclear. CDR1 and CDR2 from the germline V gene are KGHDR and SFDVKD. The V and J ends lost 0 bases and 9 bases respectively, with 17 bases between them. This CDR3 is built from 16 residues.

The chain uses TRBV21-1 and TRBJ1-4; the tabulated D call, TRBD1, remains unverified against the DNA. TRBV21-1 is deemed a pseudogene. This CDR3 region has 15 residues. Here the CDR3 reads CASSRRGQGFEKLFF. The DNA of the CDR3 is TGTGCCAGCAGCCGTAGGGGGCAGGGGTTTGAAAAACTGTTTTTT.